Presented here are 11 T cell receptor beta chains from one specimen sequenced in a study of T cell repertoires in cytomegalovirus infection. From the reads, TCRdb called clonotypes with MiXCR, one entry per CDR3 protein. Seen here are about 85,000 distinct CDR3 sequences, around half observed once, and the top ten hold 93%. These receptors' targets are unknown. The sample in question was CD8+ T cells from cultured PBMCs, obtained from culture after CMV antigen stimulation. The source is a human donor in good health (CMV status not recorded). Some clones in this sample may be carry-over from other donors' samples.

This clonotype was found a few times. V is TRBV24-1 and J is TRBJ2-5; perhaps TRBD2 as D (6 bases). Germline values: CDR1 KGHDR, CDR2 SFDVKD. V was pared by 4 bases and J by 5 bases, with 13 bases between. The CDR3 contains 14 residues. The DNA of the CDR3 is TGTGCCACCAGTGAACCGGGACTCGGGGAGACCCAGTACTTC. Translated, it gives CATSEPGLGETQYF.

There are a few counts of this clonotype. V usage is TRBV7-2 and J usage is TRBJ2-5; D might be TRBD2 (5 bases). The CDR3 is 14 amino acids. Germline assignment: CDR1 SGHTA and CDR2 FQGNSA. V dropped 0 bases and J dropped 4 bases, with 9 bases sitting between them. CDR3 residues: CASSLARGGETQYF. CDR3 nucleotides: TGTGCCAGCAGCTTAGCCCGGGGTGGAGAGACCCAGTACTTC.

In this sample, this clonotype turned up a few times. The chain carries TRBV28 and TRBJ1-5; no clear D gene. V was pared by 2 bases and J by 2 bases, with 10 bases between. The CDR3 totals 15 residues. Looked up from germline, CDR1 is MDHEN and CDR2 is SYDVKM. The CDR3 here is CASSLLEKGNQPQHF. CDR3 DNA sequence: TGTGCCAGCAGTTTACTAGAAAAGGGCAATCAGCCCCAGCATTTT.

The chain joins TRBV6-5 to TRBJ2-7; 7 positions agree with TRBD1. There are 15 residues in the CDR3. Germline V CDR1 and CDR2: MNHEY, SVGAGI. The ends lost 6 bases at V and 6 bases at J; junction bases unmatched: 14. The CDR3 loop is CASRQGDGVLREQYF. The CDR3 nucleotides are TGTGCCAGCAGGCAGGGGGATGGGGTTTTACGCGAGCAGTACTTC.

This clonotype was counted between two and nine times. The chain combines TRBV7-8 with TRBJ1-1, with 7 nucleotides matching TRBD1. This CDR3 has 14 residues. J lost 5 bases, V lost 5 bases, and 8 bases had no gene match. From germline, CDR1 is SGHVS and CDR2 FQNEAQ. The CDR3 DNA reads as TGTGCCAGCAGCCCAGGGGGGGCTGGAACTGAAGCTTTCTTT. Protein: CASSPGGAGTEAFF. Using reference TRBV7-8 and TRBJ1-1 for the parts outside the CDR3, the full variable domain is GAGVSQSPRYKVAKRGQDVALRCDPISGHVSLFWYQQALGQGPEFLTYFQNEAQLDKSGLPSDRFFAERPEGSVSTLKIQRTQQEDSAVYLCASSPGGAGTEAFFGQGTRLTVV.

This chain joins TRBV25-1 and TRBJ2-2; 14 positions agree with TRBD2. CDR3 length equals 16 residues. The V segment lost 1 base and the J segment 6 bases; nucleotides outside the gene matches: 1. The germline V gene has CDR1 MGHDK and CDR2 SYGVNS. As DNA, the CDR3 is TGTGCCAGCAGTGAATTGACTAGCGGGAGGGCCGGGGAGCTGTTTTTT. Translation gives CASSELTSGRAGELFF.

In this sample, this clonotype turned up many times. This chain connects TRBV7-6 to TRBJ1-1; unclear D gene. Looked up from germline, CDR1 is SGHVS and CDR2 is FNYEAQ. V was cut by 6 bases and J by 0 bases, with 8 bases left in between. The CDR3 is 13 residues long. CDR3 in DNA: TGTGCCAGCAGTCCAGACTTGAACACTGAAGCTTTCTTT. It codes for CASSPDLNTEAFF.

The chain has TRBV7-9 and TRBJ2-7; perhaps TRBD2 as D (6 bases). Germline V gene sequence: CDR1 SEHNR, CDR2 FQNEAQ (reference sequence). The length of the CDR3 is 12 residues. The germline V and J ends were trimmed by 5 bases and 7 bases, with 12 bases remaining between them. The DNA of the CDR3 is TGTGCCAGCAGCGGGAGGCCGGGAGAGCAGTACTTC. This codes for CASSGRPGEQYF. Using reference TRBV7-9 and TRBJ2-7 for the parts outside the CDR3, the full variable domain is DTGVSQNPRHKITKRGQNVTFRCDPISEHNRLYWYRQTLGQGPEFLTYFQNEAQLEKSRLLSDRFSAERPKGSFSTLEIQRTEQGDSAMYLCASSGRPGEQYFGPGTRLTVT.

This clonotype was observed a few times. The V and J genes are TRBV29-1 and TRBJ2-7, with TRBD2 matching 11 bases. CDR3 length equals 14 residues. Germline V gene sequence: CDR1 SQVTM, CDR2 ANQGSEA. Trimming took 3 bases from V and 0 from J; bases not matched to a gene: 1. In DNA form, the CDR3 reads TGCAGCGTTGAGGGACTAGCGGACTCCTACGAGCAGTACTTC. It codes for CSVEGLADSYEQYF.

Here the CDR3 reads CASSRSETQYF. CDR3 coding DNA: TGTGCCAGCTCCCGGTCTGAGACCCAGTACTTC. The chain employs TRBV7-6 and TRBJ2-5; no clear D. CDR1 and CDR2 (germline): SGHVS, FNYEAQ. The V end lost 8 bases, the J end lost 5 bases, and 9 bases lay between the germline ends. The CDR3 consists of 11 residues.

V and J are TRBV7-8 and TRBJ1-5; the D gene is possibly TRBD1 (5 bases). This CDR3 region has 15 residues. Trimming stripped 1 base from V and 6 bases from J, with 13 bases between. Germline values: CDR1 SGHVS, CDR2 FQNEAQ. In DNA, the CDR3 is TGTGCCAGCAGCTTAGGGGGCGGAAGGCTTCAGCCCCAGCATTTT. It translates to CASSLGGGRLQPQHF. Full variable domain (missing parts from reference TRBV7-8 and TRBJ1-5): GAGVSQSPRYKVAKRGQDVALRCDPISGHVSLFWYQQALGQGPEFLTYFQNEAQLDKSGLPSDRFFAERPEGSVSTLKIQRTQQEDSAVYLCASSLGGGRLQPQHFGDGTRLSIL.